This entry describes one T cell receptor beta chain. Its antigen remains unknown. The study ran its PCR with 60 Vbeta and 13 Jbeta primers. Using immunoSEQ multiplex PCR, the repertoire was profiled, and TCRdb retains in-frame clones only, with some absent. This table holds 150,000 to 200,000 clones, roughly 71% found once. Healthy donors of bone marrow made up the group. The data were taken from a study of cytomegalovirus exposure and HLA in healthy donors. Findings and limits, study-wide: The majority of TCR sequences were rare, yet some public TCRs appeared in many donors. At a 0.05 false discovery rate, a later analysis found approximately 15,000 TCR beta sequences to be associated with HLA alleles.

V shed 1 base and J 0 bases; nucleotides not matched to a gene: 2. This CDR3 spans 15 amino acids. Per germline, CDR1 MGHRA and CDR2 YSYEKL. The V gene is TRBV4-1, the J gene TRBJ1-1; TRBD1 matches 7 bases. Specimen: PBMCs. The TCR sequence derives from a woman in her forties or fifties in good health and CMV-seropositive. CDR3 DNA sequence: TGCGCCAGCAGCCAAGTTGACAGGGTGAACACTGAAGCTTTCTTT. Translated, it gives CASSQVDRVNTEAFF.